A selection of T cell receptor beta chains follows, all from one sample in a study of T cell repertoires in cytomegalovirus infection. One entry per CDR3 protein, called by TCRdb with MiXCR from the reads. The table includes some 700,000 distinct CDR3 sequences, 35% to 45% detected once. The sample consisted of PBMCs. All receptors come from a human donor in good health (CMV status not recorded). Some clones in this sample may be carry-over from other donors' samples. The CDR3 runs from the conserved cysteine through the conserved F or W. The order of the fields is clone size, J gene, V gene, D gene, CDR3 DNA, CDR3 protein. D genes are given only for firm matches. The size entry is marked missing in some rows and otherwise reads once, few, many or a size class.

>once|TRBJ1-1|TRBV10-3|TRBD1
TGTGCCATCAGTGAAACCGGACAGGTGGGGTTCACTGAAGCTTTCTTT
CAISETGQVGFTEAFF
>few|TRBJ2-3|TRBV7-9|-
TGTGCCAGCAGCTGGGCGGGGATCGCAGATACGCAGTATTTT
CASSWAGIADTQYF
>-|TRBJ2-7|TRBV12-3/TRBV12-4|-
TGTGCCAGCAGCCCAGGCGACTCCTACGAGCAGTACTTC
CASSPGDSYEQYF
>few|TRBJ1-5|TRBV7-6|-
TGTGCCAGCAGCTTAGATTACAGCGGCGGGCAGCCCCAGCATTTT
CASSLDYSGGQPQHF
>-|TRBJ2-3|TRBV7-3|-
TGTGCCAGCAGCCCCTCGTTGCCCACAGATACGCAGTATTTT
CASSPSLPTDTQYF
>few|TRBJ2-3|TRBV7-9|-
TGTGCCACTTCGGGGCAGCAGGTTAGCACAGATACGCAGTATTTT
CATSGQQVSTDTQYF
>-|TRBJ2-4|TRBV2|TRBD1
TGTGCCAGCAGCCAAACCGGGACAGACATAAAAAACATTCAGTACTTC
CASSQTGTDIKNIQYF
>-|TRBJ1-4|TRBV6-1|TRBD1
TGTGCCAGCAGCCCTGACAGGGATAATGAAAAACTGTTTTTT
CASSPDRDNEKLFF
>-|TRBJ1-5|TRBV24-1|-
TGTGCCACCAGTGACAGGGGCAGCAATCAGCCCCAGCATTTT
CATSDRGSNQPQHF
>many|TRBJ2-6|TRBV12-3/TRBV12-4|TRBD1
TGTGCCAGCAGTGACAGGGGTTCTGGGGCCAACGTCCTGACTTTC
CASSDRGSGANVLTF
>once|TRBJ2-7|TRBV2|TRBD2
TGTGCCAGCATTACGAGAAAAGTTAGCGGGAGGGCCTTCGAGGAGCAGTACTTC
CASITRKVSGRAFEEQYF
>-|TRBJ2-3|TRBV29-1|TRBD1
TGCAGCGTTTGGGACAGACAGAGGAGCACAGATACGCAGTATTTT
CSVWDRQRSTDTQYF
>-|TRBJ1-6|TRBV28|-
TGTGCCAGCAGCCGGGGCGGAATCAATTCACCCCTCCACTTT
CASSRGGINSPLHF
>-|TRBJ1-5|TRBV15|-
TGTGCCACCTCCAACTCGCGAGGACGTTTACCGGGGAGCAATCAGCCCCAGCATTTT
CATSNSRGRLPGSNQPQHF
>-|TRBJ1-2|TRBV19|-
TGTGCCAGTAGTATAGCTGGGGGCCGCTATGGCTACACCTTC
CASSIAGGRYGYTF
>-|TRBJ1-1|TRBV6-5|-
TGTGCCAGCAGTTACCTAGCCGGGAACACTGAAGCTTTCTTT
CASSYLAGNTEAFF
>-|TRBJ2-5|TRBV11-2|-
TGTGCCAGCAGCTTATCGGTTCGGAAGACCCAGTACTTC
CASSLSVRKTQYF
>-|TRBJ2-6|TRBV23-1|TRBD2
TGCGCCAGCAGTCCAGGGACTAGCGGGATCTGCTCTGGGGCCAACGTCCTGAATTTC
CASSPGTSGICSGANVLNF
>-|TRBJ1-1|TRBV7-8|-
TGTGCCAGCAGCGGCGTTTTGGGGGGCACTGAAGCTTTCTTT
CASSGVLGGTEAFF
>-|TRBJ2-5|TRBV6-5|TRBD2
TGTGCCAGCAGTTACTCGTCGTGGACTAGTGTACAAGAGACCCAGTACTTC
CASSYSSWTSVQETQYF
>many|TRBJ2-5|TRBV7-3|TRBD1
TGTGCCAGCAGCCCTGGACCGACAGGGGCCGCGACCCAGTACTTC
CASSPGPTGAATQYF
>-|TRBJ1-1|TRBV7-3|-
TGTGCCAGCAGCCCCCAACCCCAACAGGTGAACACTGAAGCTTTCTTT
CASSPQPQQVNTEAFF
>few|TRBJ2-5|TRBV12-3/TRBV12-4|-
TGTGCCAGTAGTATTCGAGGGGGACTACAAGAGACCCAGTACTTC
CASSIRGGLQETQYF
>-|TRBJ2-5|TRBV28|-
TGTGCCAGCAGTTTGACCCAGTACCAAGAGACCCAGTACTTC
CASSLTQYQETQYF
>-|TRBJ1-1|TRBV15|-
TGTGCCACCAGGGGTGGGGGCAGGGAGGTCGTGAACACTGAAGCTTTCTTT
CATRGGGREVVNTEAFF
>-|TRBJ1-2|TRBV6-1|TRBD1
TGTGCCAGCAGACCACTGACAGGGTTTGGCGGCTACACCTTC
CASRPLTGFGGYTF
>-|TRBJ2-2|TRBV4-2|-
TGTGCCAGCAGCCCTCGAGGCCAGACGAACACCGGGGAGCTGTTTTTT
CASSPRGQTNTGELFF
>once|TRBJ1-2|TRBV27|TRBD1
TGTGCCAGCAGTTTATCGACAGGGTTGGTTGGCTACACCTTC
CASSLSTGLVGYTF
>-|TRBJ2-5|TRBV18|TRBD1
TGTGCCACCCGAGAGACAGGGGAAGAGACCCAGTACTTC
CATRETGEETQYF
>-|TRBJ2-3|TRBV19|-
TGTGCCAGTATTATAGAGGGAGGCCTCAAGAATACGCAGTATTTT
CASIIEGGLKNTQYF
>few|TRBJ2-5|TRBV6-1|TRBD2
TGTGCCAGCAGTGAGGAGATCCCCGGCCCCGGGGGGAAGCTATCGGCCCAGTACTTC
CASSEEIPGPGGKLSAQYF
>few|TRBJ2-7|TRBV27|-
TGTGCCAGCAGTTTATCGCCGCGGGTAGCGGCCCACGAGCAGTACTTC
CASSLSPRVAAHEQYF
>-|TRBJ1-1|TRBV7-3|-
TGTGCCAGCAGCAAACAAGGGAGTACTGAAGCTTTCTTT
CASSKQGSTEAFF
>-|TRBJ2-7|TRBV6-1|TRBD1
TGTGCCAGCAGTAGGGGACAGGGGGTCTCCTACGAGCAGTACTTC
CASSRGQGVSYEQYF
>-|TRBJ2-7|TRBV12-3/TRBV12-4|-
TGTGCCAGCAGTCCCCTACCGGGGGTCGCGGCCTACGAGCAGTACTTC
CASSPLPGVAAYEQYF
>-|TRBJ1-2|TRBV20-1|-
TGCAGTGCTAAGAGCCCCGCTACTAACTATGGCTACACCTTC
CSAKSPATNYGYTF
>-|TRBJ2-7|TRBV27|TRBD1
TGTGCCAGCAGTTTATCGAGTGGACAGGCGTACGAGCAGTACTTC
CASSLSSGQAYEQYF
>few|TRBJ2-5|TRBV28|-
TGTGCCAGCAGTCCGCCCTGGGACGGAAAAGAGACCCAGTACTTC
CASSPPWDGKETQYF
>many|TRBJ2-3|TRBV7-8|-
TGTGCCAGCAGCTTAGTTTGGACCAACACAGATACGCAGTATTTT
CASSLVWTNTDTQYF
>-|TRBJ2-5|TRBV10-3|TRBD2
TGTGCCATCAGTGAGTTGGCTAGCGGGGAAGAGACCCAGTACTTC
CAISELASGEETQYF
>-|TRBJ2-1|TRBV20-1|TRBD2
TGCAGTGCTATCCCCGGGACTAGGGGGAGGAATGAGCAGTTCTTC
CSAIPGTRGRNEQFF
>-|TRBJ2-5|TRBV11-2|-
TGTGCCAGCAGCCTTAGGCCCCCCCTCCAGTACTTC
CASSLRPPLQYF
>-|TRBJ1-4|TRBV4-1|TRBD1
TGCGCCAGCAGCCGAGACCTGACAGGGGGCTCTGGTGGAAAACTGTTTTTT
CASSRDLTGGSGGKLFF
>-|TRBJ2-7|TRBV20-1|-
TGCAGTGCTAGAGATCTCAACAGCGACTACGAGCAGTACTTC
CSARDLNSDYEQYF
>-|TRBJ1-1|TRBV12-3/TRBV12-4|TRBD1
TGTGCCAGCAGTCGACAGGGGGCGTCTCTGAACACTGAAGCTTTCTTT
CASSRQGASLNTEAFF
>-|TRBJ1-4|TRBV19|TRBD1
TGTGCCAGTAAAGGTCTCGGCAGGGGGCAAGGAAAACTGTTTTTT
CASKGLGRGQGKLFF
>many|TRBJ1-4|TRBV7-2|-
TGTGCCAGCAGCTTAGAGCCCCCGACCAGTGCCTTTTTGGAAAAACTGTTTTTT
CASSLEPPTSAFLEKLFF
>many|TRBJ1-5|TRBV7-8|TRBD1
TGTGCCAGCAGCTGGGGACAGTCCTATCAGCCCCAGCATTTT
CASSWGQSYQPQHF
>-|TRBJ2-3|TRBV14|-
TGTGCCAGCAGGTCCGGGGAAGATACGCAGTATTTT
CASRSGEDTQYF